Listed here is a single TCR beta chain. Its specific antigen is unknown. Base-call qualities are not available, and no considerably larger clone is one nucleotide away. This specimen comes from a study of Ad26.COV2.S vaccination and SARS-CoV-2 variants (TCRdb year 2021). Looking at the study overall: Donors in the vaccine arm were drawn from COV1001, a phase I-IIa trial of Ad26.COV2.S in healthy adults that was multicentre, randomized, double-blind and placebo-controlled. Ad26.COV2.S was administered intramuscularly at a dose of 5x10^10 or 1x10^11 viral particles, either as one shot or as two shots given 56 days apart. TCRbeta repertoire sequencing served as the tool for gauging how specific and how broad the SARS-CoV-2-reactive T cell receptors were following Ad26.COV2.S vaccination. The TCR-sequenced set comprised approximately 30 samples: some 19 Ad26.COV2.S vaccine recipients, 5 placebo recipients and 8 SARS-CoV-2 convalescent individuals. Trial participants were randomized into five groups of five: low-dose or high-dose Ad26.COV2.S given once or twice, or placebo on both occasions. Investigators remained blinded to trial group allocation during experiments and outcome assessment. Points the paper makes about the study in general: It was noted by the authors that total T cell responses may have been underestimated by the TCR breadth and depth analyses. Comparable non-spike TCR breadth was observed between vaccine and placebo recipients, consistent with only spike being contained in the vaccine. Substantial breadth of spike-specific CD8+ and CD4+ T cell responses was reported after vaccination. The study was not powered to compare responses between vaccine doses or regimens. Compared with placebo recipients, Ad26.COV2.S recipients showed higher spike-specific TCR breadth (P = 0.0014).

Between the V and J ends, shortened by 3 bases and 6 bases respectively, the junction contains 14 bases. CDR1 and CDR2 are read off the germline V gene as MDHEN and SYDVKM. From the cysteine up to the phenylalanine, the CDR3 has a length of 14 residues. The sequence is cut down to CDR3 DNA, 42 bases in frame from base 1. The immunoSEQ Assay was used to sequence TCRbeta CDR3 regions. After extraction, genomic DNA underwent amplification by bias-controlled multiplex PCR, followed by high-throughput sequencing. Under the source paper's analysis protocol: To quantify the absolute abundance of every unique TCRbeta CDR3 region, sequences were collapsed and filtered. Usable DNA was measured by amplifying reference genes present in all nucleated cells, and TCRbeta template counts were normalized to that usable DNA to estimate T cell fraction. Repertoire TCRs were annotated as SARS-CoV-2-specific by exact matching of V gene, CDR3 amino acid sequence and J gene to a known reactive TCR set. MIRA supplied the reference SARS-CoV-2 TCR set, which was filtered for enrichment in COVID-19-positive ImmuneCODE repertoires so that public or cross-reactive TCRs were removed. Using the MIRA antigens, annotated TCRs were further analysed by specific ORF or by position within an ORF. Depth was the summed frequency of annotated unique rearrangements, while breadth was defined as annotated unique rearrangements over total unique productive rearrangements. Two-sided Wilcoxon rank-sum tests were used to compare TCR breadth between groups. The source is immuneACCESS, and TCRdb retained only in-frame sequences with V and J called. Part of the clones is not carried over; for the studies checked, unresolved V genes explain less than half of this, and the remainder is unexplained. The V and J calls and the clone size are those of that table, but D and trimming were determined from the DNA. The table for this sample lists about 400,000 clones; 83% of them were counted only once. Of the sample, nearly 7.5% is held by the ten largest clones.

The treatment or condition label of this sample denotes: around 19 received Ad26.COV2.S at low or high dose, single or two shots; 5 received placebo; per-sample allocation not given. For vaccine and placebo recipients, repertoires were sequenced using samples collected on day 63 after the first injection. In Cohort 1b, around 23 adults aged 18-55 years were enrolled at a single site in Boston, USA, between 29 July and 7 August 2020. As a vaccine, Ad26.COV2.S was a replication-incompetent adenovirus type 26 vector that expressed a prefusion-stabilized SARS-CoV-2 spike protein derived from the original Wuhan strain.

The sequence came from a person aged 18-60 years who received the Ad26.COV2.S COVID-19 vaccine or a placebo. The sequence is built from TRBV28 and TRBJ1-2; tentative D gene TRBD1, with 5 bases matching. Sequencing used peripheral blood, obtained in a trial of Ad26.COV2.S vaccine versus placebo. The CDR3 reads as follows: CASSLTHGADGYTF. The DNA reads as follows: TGTGCCAGCAGTTTGACCCATGGGGCCGATGGCTACACCTTC.